These 22 T cell receptor beta chains originate from one sample sequenced in a study of Ad26.COV2.S vaccination and SARS-CoV-2 variants. Stated treatment: some 20 received Ad26.COV2.S at low or high dose, single or two shots; 5 received placebo; per-sample allocation not given. Sample collection was performed on day 63 after the first vaccine or placebo injection. Sequencing was performed with immunoSEQ multiplex PCR; in TCRdb, only in-frame clones are kept and a portion is missing. Here the sample spans about 680,000 clones, roughly 90% being singletons. Sample: peripheral blood, taken in a trial of Ad26.COV2.S vaccine versus placebo. The source is a person between 18 and 59 years old who received the Ad26.COV2.S COVID-19 vaccine or a placebo.

This clone was observed a few times. The chain has TRBV3-1 (or the pseudogene TRBV3-2) and TRBJ1-5, with D uncertain. The CDR3 totals 13 residues. Trimming took off 0 bases at V and 7 bases at J, with 7 bases between the two ends. Germline CDR1 reads LGHDT; CDR2 reads YNNKEL (reference sequence). The CDR3 coding sequence is TGTGCCAGCAGCCAAGAGCTAGGCCAGCCCCAGCATTTT. Protein product: CASSQELGQPQHF.

About this clone: The sample holds other DNA sequences that translate to the same CDR3. The chain links TRBV2 to TRBJ2-7, with D perhaps TRBD1 (6 bases). The CDR3 extends over 12 amino acids. Germline CDR1 is SNHLY and CDR2 is FYNNEI. V gave up 11 bases and J gave up 0 bases, with 11 bases separating them. The CDR3, as DNA: TGTGCCGCCGGACAGAACTCCTACGAGCAGTACTTC. Its protein is CAAGQNSYEQYF.

This clone occurred a few times. The chain recombines TRBV6-5 with TRBJ2-7; D might be TRBD1 (6 bases). The CDR3 extends over 13 amino acids. The V gene's germline CDR1 is MNHEY and CDR2 SVGAGI. The CDR3 DNA reads TGTGTCTCCCGTAGGGGAAGGGGGTACGAGCAGTACTTC. Residues: CVSRRGRGYEQYF.

The rearrangement links TRBV30 to TRBJ1-1, with D tentatively TRBD1 (6 bases). Trimming stripped 3 bases from V and 2 bases from J, with 10 bases between. This CDR3 has 13 residues. Germline V lookup: CDR1 GTSNPN, CDR2 SVGIG (reference sequence). The CDR3 DNA reads TGTGCCTGGAGCCAACAGGGAAACACTGAAGCTTTCTTT. Translated: CAWSQQGNTEAFF.

V usage is TRBV18 and J usage is TRBJ1-4, with TRBD1 as a possible D gene (6 bases). The germline CDR1 and CDR2 sequences are KGHSH and LQKENI. V was clipped by 6 bases and J by 4 bases, with 12 bases between them. This CDR3 comprises 14 residues. CDR3 DNA sequence: TGTGCCAGCTCGCCGACACAGGGTAATGAAAAACTGTTTTTT. It specifies CASSPTQGNEKLFF. Full variable domain (outside the CDR3, taken from reference TRBV18 and TRBJ1-4): NAGVMQNPRHLVRRRGQEARLRCSPMKGHSHVYWYRQLPEEGLKFMVYLQKENIIDESGMPKERFSAEFPKEGPSILRIQQVVRGDSAAYFCASSPTQGNEKLFFGSGTQLSVL.

The chain uses TRBV6-5 and TRBJ1-5, with 8 bases matching TRBD1. Germline-derived CDR1 and CDR2 are MNHEY and SVGAGI. This CDR3 has 14 amino acids. Trimming took 11 bases from V and 5 from J; bases not matched to a gene: 11. The CDR3 region is CAGQGAFHHQPQHF. The CDR3 DNA sequence: TGTGCCGGGCAGGGGGCATTCCATCATCAGCCCCAGCATTTT.

Details on this clone: Other DNA sequences in this sample translate to the same CDR3. The chain uses TRBV5-4 and TRBJ2-5, with TRBD2 as a possible D gene (5 bases). Germline values: CDR1 SGHNT, CDR2 YYREEE (reference sequence). Trimming pared 0 bases from V and 5 bases from J, leaving 8 bases between. This CDR3 comprises 13 residues. In nucleotides, the CDR3 is TGTGCCAGCAGCTTGGCCGGCGGGGAGACCCAGTACTTC. Its translation: CASSLAGGETQYF. Combining the CDR3 with reference TRBV5-4 and TRBJ2-5 gives the whole variable domain ETGVTQSPTHLIKTRGQQVTLRCSSQSGHNTVSWYQQALGQGPQFIFQYYREEENGRGNFPPRFSGLQFPNYSSELNVNALELDDSALYLCASSLAGGETQYFGPGTRLLVL.

This clone has more than one count but fewer than ten. The V gene is TRBV27, the J gene TRBJ2-7; no clear D gene. The CDR3 has 13 amino acids. The V and J ends lost 2 bases and 4 bases respectively, with 9 bases between them. Germline V lookup: CDR1 MNHEY, CDR2 SMNVEV (reference sequence). The CDR3 DNA sequence: TGTGCCAGCAGTTTAGCGATTCCGTACGAGCAGTACTTC. Encoded protein: CASSLAIPYEQYF.

This chain uses TRBV18 with TRBJ1-5; 8 bases map to TRBD1. This CDR3 spans 16 amino acids. Germline V gene sequence: CDR1 KGHSH, CDR2 LQKENI. V lost 6 bases, J lost 0 bases, and 7 bases stayed unmatched. For the CDR3, the DNA is TGTGCCAGCTCTACGACAGGGGTTATTAGCAATCAGCCCCAGCATTTT. Residues: CASSTTGVISNQPQHF.

The V and J genes are TRBV14 and TRBJ1-4, with a possible D match to TRBD1 (6 bases). Germline V gene sequence: CDR1 SGHDN, CDR2 FVKESK. V gave up 4 bases and J gave up 4 bases, with 7 bases separating them. This CDR3 is 13 amino acids long. CDR3 amino acids: CASSPRGNEKLFF. The CDR3, as DNA: TGTGCCAGCAGCCCCAGGGGTAATGAAAAACTGTTTTTT.

The gene calls are TRBV2 and TRBJ2-3, with D unresolved. This CDR3 contains 12 residues. The V gene's germline CDR1 is SNHLY and CDR2 FYNNEI. V was shortened by 5 bases and J by 7 bases, with 10 bases between the two germline ends. This CDR3 reads CASSSTSYTQYF. DNA for the CDR3: TGTGCCAGCAGTTCTACTTCGTATACGCAGTATTTT. The full variable domain, completed using reference TRBV2 and TRBJ2-3, is EPEVTQTPSHQVTQMGQEVILRCVPISNHLYFYWYRQILGQKVEFLVSFYNNEISEKSEIFDDQFSVERPDGSNFTLKIRSTKLEDSAMYFCASSSTSYTQYFGPGTRLTVL.

This chain links TRBV5-1 with TRBJ2-1; 11 bases align to TRBD2. The CDR3 contains 15 residues. The J segment lost 4 bases and the V segment lost 4 bases, leaving 4 bases of the junction unmatched. Germline CDR1 is SGHRS and CDR2 is YFSETQ. The CDR3 region is CASSGGTSGYNEQFF. The CDR3 bases are TGCGCCAGCAGCGGCGGGACTAGCGGTTACAATGAGCAGTTCTTC.

V and J are TRBV19 and TRBJ1-3, with D tentatively TRBD1 (6 bases). This CDR3 region has 18 residues. Per the germline V gene, CDR1 is LNHDA and CDR2 is SQIVND (reference sequence). The V end lost 2 bases, the J end lost 0 bases, and 17 bases lay between the germline ends. CDR3 in DNA: TGTGCCAGTAGTATAACCAGTGCCGGACAGCCCTCTGGAAACACCATATATTTT. Translated: CASSITSAGQPSGNTIYF.

J is TRBJ2-3 and V is TRBV18; TRBD2 matches at 7 bases. Germline V gives CDR1 KGHSH, CDR2 LQKENI. Trimming at V came to 3 bases and at J to 4 bases, leaving 4 bases not matched to a gene. CDR3 length: 14 residues. The CDR3 nucleotides are TGTGCCAGCTCACCGGTTAGCGGGTCAGATACGCAGTATTTT. Protein: CASSPVSGSDTQYF. Filled out from reference TRBV18 and TRBJ2-3, the complete variable domain reads NAGVMQNPRHLVRRRGQEARLRCSPMKGHSHVYWYRQLPEEGLKFMVYLQKENIIDESGMPKERFSAEFPKEGPSILRIQQVVRGDSAAYFCASSPVSGSDTQYFGPGTRLTVL.

The chain has TRBV27 and TRBJ2-7, with D possibly matching TRBD2 (6 bases). The V end lost 10 bases, the J end lost 0 bases, and 7 bases lay between the germline ends. The CDR3 is 11 amino acids. Germline CDR1 reads MNHEY; CDR2 reads SMNVEV (reference sequence). CDR3 DNA sequence: TGTGCCACGGGAGTCTCCTACGAGCAGTACTTC. This sequence encodes CATGVSYEQYF.

The sample holds a few counts of this clone. J is TRBJ1-6 and V is TRBV9, with D uncertain. CDR1 and CDR2 from the germline V gene are SGDLS and YYNGEE. The V end lost 8 bases, the J end lost 8 bases, and 17 bases lay between the germline ends. This CDR3 has 14 amino acids. The CDR3 sequence is CASATWDKDSPLHF. The CDR3, as DNA: TGTGCCAGTGCGACATGGGATAAGGATTCACCCCTCCACTTT. The entire variable domain, with the rest obtained from reference TRBV9 and TRBJ1-6, is as follows: DSGVTQTPKHLITATGQRVTLRCSPRSGDLSVYWYQQSLDQGLQFLIQYYNGEERAKGNILERFSAQQFPDLHSELNLSSLELGDSALYFCASATWDKDSPLHFGNGTRLTVT.

In DNA, the CDR3 is TGTGCCACCAGCAGAGGGAGGGGACCGCAGCGGGAGACCCAGTACTTC. Amino acid sequence: CATSRGRGPQRETQYF. The rearrangement uses TRBV15 and TRBJ2-5, with a weak D call TRBD2 (6 bases). Germline V gene data show CDR1 as LNHNV and CDR2 as YYDKDF (reference sequence). Trimming left V 1 base short and J 5 bases short, with 17 bases between. The CDR3 sequence is 16 residues long. Variable domain in full (rest from reference TRBV15 and TRBJ2-5): DAMVIQNPRYQVTQFGKPVTLSCSQTLNHNVMYWYQQKSSQAPKLLFHYYDKDFNNEADTPDNFQSRRPNTSFCFLDIRSPGLGDTAMYLCATSRGRGPQRETQYFGPGTRLLVL.

The rearrangement links TRBV14 to TRBJ2-5; D remains ambiguous. Looked up from germline, CDR1 is SGHDN and CDR2 is FVKESK. V dropped 6 bases and J dropped 5 bases, with 13 bases sitting between them. This CDR3 spans 13 amino acids. CDR3 sequence (DNA): TGTGCCAGCAGTCTTTCTGCCCCGGAGACCCAGTACTTC. Protein product: CASSLSAPETQYF.

The chain links TRBV10-2 to TRBJ1-4, with TRBD1 as a possible D gene (6 bases). Trimming cost V 3 bases and J 5 bases, with 10 bases left between them. The germline V gene encodes CDR1 WSHSY and CDR2 SAAADI. The CDR3 has 14 amino acids. CDR3 nucleotide sequence: TGCGCCAGCAGTGAAGACAGGCCGAATGAAAAACTGTTTTTT. Protein sequence: CASSEDRPNEKLFF.

The chain employs TRBV27 and TRBJ2-7; 8 bases line up with TRBD1. The ends lost 5 bases at V and 6 bases at J; junction bases unmatched: 15. The CDR3 has 16 residues. CDR1 and CDR2 from the germline V gene are MNHEY and SMNVEV (reference sequence). The CDR3 sequence: CASSRAGGPIIGEQYF. The CDR3 DNA is TGTGCCAGCAGTCGGGCAGGGGGCCCTATAATCGGCGAGCAGTACTTC.

This sequence joins TRBV19 and TRBJ2-5, with 7 bases aligning to TRBD1. The CDR3 is 15 amino acids. Losses at the gene ends were 4 bases for V and 0 bases for J; bases not matched to a gene: 5. Looked up from germline, CDR1 is LNHDA and CDR2 is SQIVND (reference sequence). CDR3: CASSRQGNYQETQYF. The DNA for the CDR3 is TGTGCCAGTAGTAGACAGGGCAACTACCAAGAGACCCAGTACTTC.

This chain links TRBV18 with TRBJ2-7; the D gene is possibly TRBD1 (7 bases). The CDR3 is made up of 15 amino acids. Trimming cost V 3 bases and J 3 bases, with 15 bases left between them. CDR1 is KGHSH, CDR2 LQKENI, per germline. In DNA, the CDR3 is TGTGCCAGCTCACCGCCGCCTCAGGGGGGCTACGAGCAGTACTTC. This encodes CASSPPPQGGYEQYF.